The present T cell receptor (beta chain) was sequenced within a study of early stage breast cancer tumors. Data came from immunoSEQ multiplex PCR; TCRdb stores just in-frame clones and leaves some out. The top ten hold 4.7% of the sample, which has 65,000 to 75,000 clones, approximately 80% seen once. This CDR3 has 16 amino acids. The junction had 8 bases not matched to a gene; V was cut back by 0 bases and J by 9 bases. Germline CDR1 MGHRA, CDR2 YSYEKL. This clone occurred once. The chain links TRBV4-1 to TRBJ2-2, with 9 bases that match TRBD2. The clonotype originates from a person aged 35-55 years with breast cancer. Sequenced material: blood. The CDR3 DNA reads TGCGCCAGCAGCCAAGATGAACTAGCGGGTGTGTGGGAGCTGTTTTTT. It codes for CASSQDELAGVWELFF.